This is a list of T cell receptor beta chains from one sample in a study of T-cell reconstitution after alpha-beta-depleted transplantation in children. MiXCR, run by TCRdb on the PCR reads, gives a single entry per CDR3 protein. The sample has 200,000 to 250,000 distinct CDR3 sequences, approximately 6.3% seen once. The sequencing here drew on PBMCs, taken before TCRalphabeta/CD19-depleted stem cell transplant. Source of these receptors: a boy aged 2 to 9 with acute lymphoblastic leukemia, due to receive a stem cell transplant. CDR3s leave out the opening cysteine and the closing phenylalanine or tryptophan. Each record gives: V gene, clone size, J gene, CDR3 protein. A clone size is listed for some rows: how often the clone was seen (once, few, many), or a class if it is expanded.

>TRBV5-1|many|TRBJ2-2
ASSLRANSRYTGELF
>TRBV7-2|many|TRBJ1-5
ASSLARQNNQPQH
>TRBV7-2|many|TRBJ2-1
ASSLGRSGSVNEQF
>TRBV30|few|TRBJ2-7
AWGRDRPYEQY
>TRBV20-1|many|TRBJ2-1
SAHSSYNEQF
>TRBV5-5|many|TRBJ2-1
ASSWDNEQF
>TRBV15|many|TRBJ2-5
ASSPGVEETQY
>TRBV7-2|many|TRBJ1-1
ASTWTLRNTEAF
>TRBV11-2|NA|TRBJ2-5
ASSSGQGAEGETQY
>TRBV7-8|few|TRBJ2-7
ASSLITGSEQY